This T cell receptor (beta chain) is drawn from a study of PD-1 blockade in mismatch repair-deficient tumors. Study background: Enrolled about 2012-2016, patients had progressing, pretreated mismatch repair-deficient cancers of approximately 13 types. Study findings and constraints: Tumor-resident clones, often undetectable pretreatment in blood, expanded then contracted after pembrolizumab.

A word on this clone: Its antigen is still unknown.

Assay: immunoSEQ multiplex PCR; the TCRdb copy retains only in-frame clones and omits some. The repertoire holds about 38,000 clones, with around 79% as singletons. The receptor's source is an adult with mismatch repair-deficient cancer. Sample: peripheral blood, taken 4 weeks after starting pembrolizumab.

The CDR3 bases are TGTGCCAGCCGCCTAGGGACCGGCCTCGAGCAGTACTTC. Amino acid sequence: CASRLGTGLEQYF. The rearrangement joins TRBV6-5 to TRBJ2-7; D tentatively fits TRBD1 or TRBD2 (5 bases each). This CDR3 comprises 13 residues. The ends were cut back, 8 bases at V and 6 bases at J, with 17 bases in the middle. CDR1 MNHEY and CDR2 SVGAGI come from the germline V gene.